This T cell receptor beta chain is from a study of cytomegalovirus exposure and HLA in healthy donors. Background on the study: In an earlier analysis, around 120 million unique TCR beta sequences were found from 150 million to 200 million T cells. Caucasian-associated ancestry cluster membership applied to around 80% of a few hundred genotyped donors. The study, taken as a whole, reports: Accurate prediction of most subjects' HLA-A and HLA-B alleles from TCR beta sequences was reported. Some V segments, including TRBV6-2 and TRBV6-3, were excluded as indistinguishable.

The CDR3 sequence is 14 residues long. The germline V gene has CDR1 MDHEN and CDR2 SYDVKM. Trimming removed 4 bases at V and 0 bases at J, with 10 bases between. In the case of this clone: Its specificity is not known.

Both 60 Vbeta primers and 13 Jbeta primers went into the PCR. Generated by immunoSEQ multiplex PCR, the TCRdb table keeps only in-frame clones and is missing some. The listing contains about 110,000 clones. The sequenced sample was PBMCs. The chain employs TRBV28 and TRBJ2-7; tentative D call: TRBD1 (6 bases). This clonotype originated in a man between 40 and 49 years old in good health and CMV-seropositive. The CDR3 coding sequence is TGTGCCAGCAGTTCAACAGGGCACTCCTACGAGCAGTACTTC. Protein: CASSSTGHSYEQYF.